This T cell receptor (beta chain) was captured in a study of blood T cell repertoires in COVID-19. Turning to the study itself: Samples of COVID-19 (acute and convalescent) were obtained from the United States, Italy and Spain. Sources were T cells, B-cell-depleted T cells, or PBMCs; the material itself was cDNA or gDNA.

Germline CDR1 and CDR2: MNHEY and SVGAGI. V lost 6 bases and J lost 4; bases outside the gene matches: 5. This CDR3 is built from 13 residues. This clone was detected once. Original processing methods: Amplification of reference gene primers was used by the study to estimate nucleated cell counts. Assay used: immunoSEQ multiplex PCR; TCRdb lists only in-frame clones, some missing. D and trimming were read from the DNA, whereas the V and J calls and clone size are those reported in that table. Of 250,000 to 300,000 clones in the sample, about 90% were seen once. Sequences were obtained from peripheral blood. The chain carries TRBV6-5 and TRBJ1-2, with 7 bases fitting TRBD1. The receptor was derived from a woman between 40 and 55 years old who had recovered from COVID-19. The CDR3 region is CASSRTGIYGYTF. The CDR3 DNA follows: TGTGCCAGCAGCCGGACAGGAATCTATGGCTACACCTTC.